The sequence of this TCR beta chain was determined in a study of OX40 agonist ivuxolimab in advanced cancers. This CDR3 has 13 residues. Trimming pared 2 bases from V and 7 bases from J, leaving 12 bases between. Germline loops: CDR1 SGHRS, CDR2 YFSETQ. Repertoires were generated with immunoSEQ multiplex PCR, while TCRdb's copy carries only in-frame clones and drops some. This sample yields some 64,000 clones, of which roughly nine tenths are seen a single time; 5.2% belongs to the top ten. The chain couples TRBV5-1 to TRBJ1-1; possible D gene TRBD1, 5 bases. The source is an adult with an advanced solid tumor such as melanoma, head and neck, liver or kidney cancer. The source was CD4+ or CD8+ T cells sorted from blood, collected in a trial of the OX40 agonist ivuxolimab. Here the CDR3 DNA reads TGCGCCAGCAGCTTACAGGAACTGGGTGAAGCTTTCTTT. Protein sequence: CASSLQELGEAFF.